This entry concerns a single T cell receptor (beta chain). Its antigen is still unknown. In TCRdb, the reads were re-called with MiXCR into one record per CDR3 protein. Among about 570,000 distinct CDR3 sequences, approximately 40% were seen once, and the ten largest hold 48%. This specimen comes from a study of T cell repertoires in cytomegalovirus infection. Overall study context: Both recently identified HLA-C-restricted and well-studied HLA-B-restricted CMV epitopes were used in the study. Evidence of both CMV infection and a matching HLA type came from public TCR beta signatures. Study-wide results and caveats: Pooled public TCR beta family frequency picked out CMV carriers with the relevant HLA.

Sequenced here: cultured PBMCs, sampled from culture after CMV antigen stimulation. The clonotype was recovered from a human donor in good health (CMV status not recorded). Some clones in this sample may be carry-over from other donors' samples.

The CDR3 sequence: CASGLGLAGGNEQFF. The CDR3 DNA reads as TGTGCTAGTGGTTTGGGACTAGCGGGGGGCAATGAGCAGTTCTTC. The chain links TRBV12-5 to TRBJ2-1, with TRBD2 matching 13 bases. Looked up from germline, CDR1 is LGHNT and CDR2 is FRNRAP. The V segment lost 1 base and the J segment 6 bases; nucleotides outside the gene matches: 0. The CDR3 sequence is 15 residues long.